This TCR beta chain was captured by sequencing in a study of beta chain features in type 1 diabetes. This clone showed up just a few times. Trimming removed 5 bases at V and 2 bases at J, with 10 bases between. Germline V gene data show CDR1 as MRHNA and CDR2 as SNTAGT. The CDR3 is 14 residues long. Expressed TCRB transcripts were sequenced because the isolated RNA had all been reverse transcribed beforehand. Sequenced by immunoSEQ multiplex PCR; TCRdb stores in-frame clones only, minus some. The sample has about 620,000 clones, roughly a sixth seen once. The clonotype was recovered from a man younger than 35 in good health. Sequencing input: naive CD4+ T cells from blood. The chain has TRBV6-4 and TRBJ1-5; D ambiguous. The CDR3, as DNA: TGTGCCAGCAGTAAGAGGGTTGGCAATCAGCCCCAGCATTTT. Encoded protein: CASSKRVGNQPQHF.